This record concerns one T cell receptor beta chain sequence. Relative to the germline gene, one junction end is altered; a read error may explain this. The entry originates in a study of type 1 regulatory T cells. Overall study: An in vitro protocol generated T-allo10, a Tr1-enriched, alloantigen-specific CD4 T cell product.

Using its own MiXCR run on the reads, TCRdb lists one record per CDR3 protein. Among 80,000 to 100,000 distinct CDR3 sequences listed, about a third were seen once. The CDR3 has 13 amino acids. The V gene's germline CDR1 is SGHTA and CDR2 FQGNSA. The receptor comes from a human donor in good health. Sequenced input: CD4+ T cells, either the whole sample or a sorted fraction (not recorded which). This sequence joins TRBV7-2 and TRBJ2-3; weak D call: TRBD2 (5 bases). This CDR3 reads CAISLASTNTQYF. CDR3 DNA: TGTGCCATCAGCTTAGCGTCCACTAATACGCAGTATTTT.